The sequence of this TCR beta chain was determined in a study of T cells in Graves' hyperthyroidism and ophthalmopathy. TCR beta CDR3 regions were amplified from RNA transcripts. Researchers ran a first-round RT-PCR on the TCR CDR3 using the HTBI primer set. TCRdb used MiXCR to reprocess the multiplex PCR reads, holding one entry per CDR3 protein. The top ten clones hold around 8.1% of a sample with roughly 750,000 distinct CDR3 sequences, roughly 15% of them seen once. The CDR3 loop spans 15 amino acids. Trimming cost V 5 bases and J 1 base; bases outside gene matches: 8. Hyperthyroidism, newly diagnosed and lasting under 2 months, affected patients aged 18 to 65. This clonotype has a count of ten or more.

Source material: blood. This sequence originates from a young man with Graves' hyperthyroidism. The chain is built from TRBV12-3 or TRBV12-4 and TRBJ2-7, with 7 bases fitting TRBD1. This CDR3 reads CASSRGDSGSYEQYF. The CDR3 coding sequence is TGTGCCAGCAGTCGAGGGGACAGCGGATCCTACGAGCAGTACTTC.